The 25 T cell receptor beta chains reported below all come from one sample, sequenced in a study of OX40 agonist ivuxolimab in advanced cancers. Generated by immunoSEQ multiplex PCR, the TCRdb table keeps only in-frame clones and is missing some. The table shows 90,000 to 130,000 clones, with 85% to 95% occurring only once. The sample consisted of CD4+ or CD8+ T cells sorted from blood, taken in a trial of the OX40 agonist ivuxolimab. The origin of the receptors is an adult with an advanced solid tumor such as melanoma, head and neck, liver or kidney cancer.

This clone was seen once. The chain has TRBV11-2 and TRBJ1-1; D is unclear. CDR1 is SGHAT, CDR2 FQNNGV, per germline. The CDR3 covers 11 residues. Trimming cost V 5 bases and J 1 base, with 2 bases left between them. CDR3 residues: CASSGNTEAFF. In DNA, the CDR3 is TGTGCCAGCAGCGGGAACACTGAAGCTTTCTTT.

The V gene is TRBV15, the J gene TRBJ2-7, with a possible D match to TRBD2 (7 bases). The V gene lost 5 bases and the J gene lost 0 bases, with 14 bases spanning the gap. CDR3 length equals 15 residues. The germline V gene has CDR1 LNHNV and CDR2 YYDKDF (reference sequence). CDR3 residues: CATSGSRGGSYEQYF. In DNA, the CDR3 is TGTGCCACCAGCGGGTCGAGGGGGGGCTCCTACGAGCAGTACTTC.

V gene TRBV7-8 combines with J gene TRBJ1-2, with D possibly matching TRBD1 (6 bases). The V end lost 4 bases, the J end lost 2 bases, and 8 bases lay between the germline ends. CDR1 and CDR2 from the germline V gene are SGHVS and FQNEAQ. CDR3 length: 13 amino acids. The CDR3 DNA is TGTGCCAGCAGCTCCACAGGGAACTATGGCTACACCTTC. Its translation: CASSSTGNYGYTF.

This clone was recorded once. The chain links TRBV29-1 to TRBJ2-1; 11 bases align to TRBD2. This CDR3 comprises 15 residues. V lost 3 bases and J lost 6; bases outside the gene matches: 7. Germline CDR1 SQVTM, CDR2 ANQGSEA. The DNA of the CDR3 is TGCAGCGTTGACTTCGGGACTAGCGGTGGCAATGAGCAGTTCTTC. Its protein product is CSVDFGTSGGNEQFF.

The chain recombines TRBV9 with TRBJ1-6; no firm D call. V was shortened by 2 bases and J by 9 bases, with 9 bases between the two germline ends. Looked up from germline, CDR1 is SGDLS and CDR2 is YYNGEE. The CDR3 consists of 13 residues. CDR3 DNA sequence: TGTGCCAGCAGCGTCGACTGGAGTTCACCCCTCCACTTT. This gives the protein CASSVDWSSPLHF. Full variable domain (remainder filled in from reference TRBV9 and TRBJ1-6): DSGVTQTPKHLITATGQRVTLRCSPRSGDLSVYWYQQSLDQGLQFLIQYYNGEERAKGNILERFSAQQFPDLHSELNLSSLELGDSALYFCASSVDWSSPLHFGNGTRLTVT.

The V call is TRBV27, the J call TRBJ2-5; a possible D gene is TRBD2 (5 bases). The CDR3 runs to 13 residues. V was clipped by 8 bases and J by 0 bases, with 10 bases between them. Germline CDR1 reads MNHEY; CDR2 reads SMNVEV (reference sequence). CDR3 DNA: TGTGCCAGCCGAACGGGGAACCAAGAGACCCAGTACTTC. It codes for CASRTGNQETQYF.

The chain has TRBV5-4 and TRBJ1-6; 8 bases are shared with TRBD1. The CDR3 totals 15 residues. V was pared by 0 bases and J by 7 bases, with 3 bases of the junction left unmatched. Looked up from germline, CDR1 is SGHNT and CDR2 is YYREEE (reference sequence). The CDR3 loop reads CASSLETGGNSPLHF. In nucleotides, the CDR3 is TGTGCCAGCAGCTTGGAAACAGGGGGAAATTCACCCCTCCACTTT.

The chain employs TRBV5-4 and TRBJ2-3; 9 bases align to TRBD2. The CDR3 is 14 residues long. Trimming took 4 bases from V and 0 from J; bases not matched to a gene: 0. Germline CDR1 SGHNT, CDR2 YYREEE (reference sequence). As DNA, the CDR3 is TGTGCCAGCAGCACTAGCGGGAGCACAGATACGCAGTATTTT. Encoded protein: CASSTSGSTDTQYF.

The chain is built from TRBV28 and TRBJ1-1; 8 positions agree with TRBD1. The CDR3 runs to 12 residues. The germline CDR1 and CDR2 sequences are MDHEN and SYDVKM. V shed 6 bases and J 7 bases; nucleotides not matched to a gene: 4. The CDR3 loop reads CASRSTGDEAFF. The CDR3 DNA reads TGTGCCAGCAGATCGACAGGGGATGAAGCTTTCTTT.

The chain uses TRBV6-5 and TRBJ1-1, with 8 bases matching TRBD1. This CDR3 comprises 15 residues. The trim removed 6 bases at V and 2 bases at J, leaving 8 bases unmatched. The V gene's germline CDR1 is MNHEY and CDR2 SVGAGI. In nucleotides, the CDR3 is TGTGCCAGCAGCAATCCGGGACAGGTTAACACTGAAGCTTTCTTT. Translating gives CASSNPGQVNTEAFF.

The chain joins TRBV19 to TRBJ2-2; a possible D gene is TRBD1 (6 bases). The germline gives CDR1 LNHDA, CDR2 SQIVND (reference sequence). This CDR3 region has 15 residues. V was cut by 3 bases and J by 3 bases, with 11 bases left in between. This CDR3 is CASSIGGTYTGELFF. CDR3 bases: TGTGCCAGTAGTATTGGGGGCACTTACACCGGGGAGCTGTTTTTT.

V is TRBV19 and J is TRBJ1-5, with 9 bases identical to TRBD1. The CDR3 covers 16 residues. Germline V gives CDR1 LNHDA, CDR2 SQIVND (reference sequence). J was trimmed by 2 bases and V by 4 bases; bases with no gene match: 6. In DNA, the CDR3 is TGTGCCAGTAGTACGACAGGGGGAGCTGGCAATCAGCCCCAGCATTTT. Its protein is CASSTTGGAGNQPQHF. Using reference TRBV19 and TRBJ1-5 for the parts outside the CDR3, the full variable domain is DGGITQSPKYLFRKEGQNVTLSCEQNLNHDAMYWYRQDPGQGLRLIYYSQIVNDFQKGDIAEGYSVSREKKESFPLTVTSAQKNPTAFYLCASSTTGGAGNQPQHFGDGTRLSIL.

This chain uses TRBV7-9 with TRBJ1-4; TRBD1 matches at 8 bases. Germline loops: CDR1 SEHNR, CDR2 FQNEAQ (reference sequence). The J segment lost 3 bases and the V segment lost 6 bases, leaving 6 bases of the junction unmatched. The CDR3 is 15 amino acids. The CDR3 bases are TGTGCCAGCAGTCGTGGACAGGGCCCTAATGAAAAACTGTTTTTT. Translation gives CASSRGQGPNEKLFF.

V gene TRBV7-9 combines with J gene TRBJ1-1, with D perhaps TRBD1 (5 bases). Germline V gene lookup returns CDR1 SEHNR and CDR2 FQNEAQ (reference sequence). V was trimmed by 4 bases and J by 1 base, leaving 7 bases between them. The CDR3 is made up of 13 amino acids. The CDR3 bases are TGTGCCAGCAGCTCGCAGGGGAACACTGAAGCTTTCTTT. As protein: CASSSQGNTEAFF.

CDR3 loop: CASSMDRFNYGYTF. The CDR3 nucleotides are TGTGCCAGCAGCATGGACAGGTTTAACTATGGCTACACCTTC. This sequence joins TRBV9 and TRBJ1-2; 7 bases agree with TRBD1. Germline-derived CDR1 and CDR2 are SGDLS and YYNGEE. This CDR3 has 14 amino acids. V was clipped by 4 bases and J by 1 base; unmatched bases: 4.

The chain uses TRBV7-3 and TRBJ2-7; D is perhaps TRBD1 (6 bases). Trimming cost V 8 bases and J 7 bases, with 27 bases left between them. CDR1 and CDR2 (germline): SGHTA, FQGTGA. The CDR3 spans 16 residues. The CDR3 sequence is CASRSNRARVLGEQYF. DNA of the CDR3: TGTGCCAGCCGATCTAACAGGGCGCGAGTACTGGGGGAGCAGTACTTC.

V usage is TRBV19 and J usage is TRBJ1-1; the D is unclear. The V and J ends lost 4 bases and 5 bases respectively, with 11 bases between them. Per germline, CDR1 LNHDA and CDR2 SQIVND (reference sequence). This CDR3 has 13 residues. The CDR3 spells CASSSQRGTEAFF. The CDR3 region has the DNA TGTGCCAGTAGTAGCCAAAGAGGGACTGAAGCTTTCTTT.

The CDR3 DNA follows: TGTGCCAGCAGCCTACGGACAGGGAACTATGGCTACACCTTC. Translated: CASSLRTGNYGYTF. The chain joins TRBV9 to TRBJ1-2; 8 nucleotides agree with TRBD1. This CDR3 region has 14 residues. Germline CDR1 SGDLS, CDR2 YYNGEE. Germline trimming cut 4 bases from V and 2 bases from J; bases unmatched to any gene: 4.

This chain uses TRBV12-2 with TRBJ2-1; the DNA was not used to check the table's D call, TRBD1. TRBV12-2 constitutes a pseudogene. This CDR3 region has 14 residues. The CDR3 DNA reads as TGTGCAAGTCGGGGGCCTACAGTAGGCGATGAGCAGTTCTTC. Translating gives CASRGPTVGDEQFF.

This clone was picked up one time. The gene calls are TRBV7-2 and TRBJ2-4; 9 positions agree with TRBD2. Germline CDR1 SGHTA, CDR2 FQGNSA. Germline trimming cut 1 base from V and 5 bases from J; bases unmatched to any gene: 6. This CDR3 contains 16 residues. The CDR3 DNA reads TGTGCCAGCAGCTTAGGAGCGGGGGGCCCCCAAAACATTCAGTACTTC. Its translation: CASSLGAGGPQNIQYF. Full variable domain (outside the CDR3, taken from reference TRBV7-2 and TRBJ2-4): GAGVSQSPSNKVTEKGKDVELRCDPISGHTALYWYRQSLGQGLEFLIYFQGNSAPDKSGLPSDRFSAERTGGSVSTLTIQRTQQEDSAVYLCASSLGAGGPQNIQYFGAGTRLSVL.

The chain combines TRBV6-5 with TRBJ2-7; D call uncertain. There are 11 residues in the CDR3. The germline CDR1 and CDR2 sequences are MNHEY and SVGAGI. The V end lost 5 bases, the J end lost 4 bases, and 6 bases lay between the germline ends. The DNA of the CDR3 is TGTGCCAGCAGTGAAAGGTACGAGCAGTACTTC. Residues: CASSERYEQYF.

Written as DNA, the CDR3 is TGTGCCAGCAGCCAAGAACGGTGGGGCAATGAGCAGTTCTTC. This sequence encodes CASSQERWGNEQFF. The chain joins TRBV4-2 to TRBJ2-1; D remains unclear. The CDR3 sequence is 14 residues long. V was cut by 0 bases and J by 6 bases, with 9 bases left in between. CDR1 is LGHNA, CDR2 YNFKEQ, per germline.

J is TRBJ1-2 and V is TRBV11-3; D is unclear. This CDR3 is 15 amino acids long. Germline CDR1 reads SGHNT; CDR2 reads YENEEA. Trimming shortened V by 0 bases and J by 4 bases, and 12 bases separated the two germline ends. CDR3 loop: CASSLDGEGSYGYTF. In nucleotides, the CDR3 is TGTGCCAGCAGCTTAGACGGGGAAGGGAGCTATGGCTACACCTTC.

The V gene is TRBV2, the J gene TRBJ1-2, with D possibly matching TRBD1 (6 bases). The V gene's germline CDR1 is SNHLY and CDR2 FYNNEI. The V end lost 3 bases, the J end lost 2 bases, and 7 bases lay between the germline ends. This CDR3 has 13 amino acids. For the CDR3, the DNA is TGTGCCAGCAGTGATACAGGGAACTATGGCTACACCTTC. Translated: CASSDTGNYGYTF.

This chain links TRBV15 with TRBJ2-5; tentative D call: TRBD2 (5 bases). Germline lookup yields CDR1 LNHNV and CDR2 YYDKDF (reference sequence). Trimming removed 1 base from V and 9 bases from J, with 15 bases in between. CDR3 length: 14 amino acids. The DNA for the CDR3 is TGTGCCACCAGCAGAGTTGGCGGGCCAGCGTCCCAGTACTTC. Protein sequence: CATSRVGGPASQYF.